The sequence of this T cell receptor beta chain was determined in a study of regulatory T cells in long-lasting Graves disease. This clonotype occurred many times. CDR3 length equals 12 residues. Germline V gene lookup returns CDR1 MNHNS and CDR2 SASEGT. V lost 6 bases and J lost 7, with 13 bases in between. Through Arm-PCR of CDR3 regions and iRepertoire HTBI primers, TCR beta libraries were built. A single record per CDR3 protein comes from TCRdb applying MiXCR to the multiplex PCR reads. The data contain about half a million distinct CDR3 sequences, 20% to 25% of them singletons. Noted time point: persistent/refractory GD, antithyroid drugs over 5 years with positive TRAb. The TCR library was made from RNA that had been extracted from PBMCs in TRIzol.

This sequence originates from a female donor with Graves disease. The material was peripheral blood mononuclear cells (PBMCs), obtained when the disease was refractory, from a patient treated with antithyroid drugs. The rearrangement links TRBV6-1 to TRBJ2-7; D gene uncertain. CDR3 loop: CASSLAGWEQYF. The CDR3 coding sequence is TGTGCCAGCAGCCTGGCTGGATGGGAGCAGTACTTC.